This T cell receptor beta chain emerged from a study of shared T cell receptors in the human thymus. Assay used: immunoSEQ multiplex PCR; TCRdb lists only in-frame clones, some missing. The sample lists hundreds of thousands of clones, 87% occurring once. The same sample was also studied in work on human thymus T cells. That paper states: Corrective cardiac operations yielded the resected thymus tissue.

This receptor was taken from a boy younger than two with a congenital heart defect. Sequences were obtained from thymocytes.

The CDR3 DNA reads as TGTGCCAGCAGTGAAGTTGCGGGCACTGAAGCTTTCTTT. This encodes CASSEVAGTEAFF. The V gene is TRBV2, the J gene TRBJ1-1; no clear D gene. Germline lookup yields CDR1 SNHLY and CDR2 FYNNEI. This CDR3 has 13 residues. V was clipped by 1 base and J by 4 bases, with 7 bases between them.